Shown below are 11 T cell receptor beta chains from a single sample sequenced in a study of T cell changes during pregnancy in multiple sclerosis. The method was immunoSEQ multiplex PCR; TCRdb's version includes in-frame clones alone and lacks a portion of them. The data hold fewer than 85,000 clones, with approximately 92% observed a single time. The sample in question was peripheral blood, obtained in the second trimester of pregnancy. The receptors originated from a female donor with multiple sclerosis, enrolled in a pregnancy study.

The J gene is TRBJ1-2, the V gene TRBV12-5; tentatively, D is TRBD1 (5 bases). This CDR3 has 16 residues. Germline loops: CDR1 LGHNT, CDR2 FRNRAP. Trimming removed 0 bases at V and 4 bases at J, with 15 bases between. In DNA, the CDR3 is TGTGCTAGTGGTTTGGTACGGCAGGGCGGTAGCTATGGCTACACCTTC. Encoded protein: CASGLVRQGGSYGYTF.

In DNA form, the CDR3 reads TGTGCCAGCAGCCCAAGGATGGACAGGGGGGGGACAGATACGCAGTATTTT. It codes for CASSPRMDRGGTDTQYF. The chain couples TRBV7-3 to TRBJ2-3, with 10 bases matching TRBD1. Germline CDR1 and CDR2: SGHTA and FQGTGA. The junction had 11 bases not matched to a gene; V was cut back by 5 bases and J by 3 bases. This CDR3 contains 17 residues. Together with reference TRBV7-3 and TRBJ2-3, the CDR3 gives the full variable domain: GAGVSQTPSNKVTEKGKYVELRCDPISGHTALYWYRQSLGQGPEFLIYFQGTGAADDSGLPNDRFFAVRPEGSVSTLKIQRTERGDSAVYLCASSPRMDRGGTDTQYFGPGTRLTVL.

As DNA, the CDR3 is TGCGCCAGCAGCTTGCCTAGCAGCTCCTACGAGCAGTACTTC. Residues: CASSLPSSSYEQYF. The J gene is TRBJ2-7, the V gene TRBV5-1, with D possibly TRBD2 on 5 matching bases. The germline gives CDR1 SGHRS, CDR2 YFSETQ. V was trimmed by 1 base and J by 0 bases, leaving 8 bases between them. The CDR3 is made up of 14 amino acids. Supplemented by reference TRBV5-1 and TRBJ2-7, the full variable domain reads KAGVTQTPRYLIKTRGQQVTLSCSPISGHRSVSWYQQTPGQGLQFLFEYFSETQRNKGNFPGRFSGRQFSNSRSEMNVSTLELGDSALYLCASSLPSSSYEQYFGPGTRLTVT.

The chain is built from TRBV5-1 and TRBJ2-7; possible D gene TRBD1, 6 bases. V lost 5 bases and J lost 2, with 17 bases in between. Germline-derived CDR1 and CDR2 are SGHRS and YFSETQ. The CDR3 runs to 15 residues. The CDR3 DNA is TGCGCCAGCAGGTCCCAGGGGATCCTTACCTACGAGCAGTACTTC. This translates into CASRSQGILTYEQYF.

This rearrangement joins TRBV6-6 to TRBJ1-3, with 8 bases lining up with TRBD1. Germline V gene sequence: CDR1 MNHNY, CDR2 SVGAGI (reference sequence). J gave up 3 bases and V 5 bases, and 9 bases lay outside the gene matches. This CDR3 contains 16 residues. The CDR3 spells CASSLLQGVGGNTIYF. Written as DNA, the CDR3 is TGTGCCAGCAGTCTACTACAGGGGGTTGGTGGAAACACCATATATTTT.

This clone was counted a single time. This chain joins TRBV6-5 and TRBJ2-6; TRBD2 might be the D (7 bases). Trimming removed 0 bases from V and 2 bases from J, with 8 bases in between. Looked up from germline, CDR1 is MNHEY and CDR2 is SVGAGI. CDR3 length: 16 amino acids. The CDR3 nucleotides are TGTGCCAGCAGTTACTCAGGGGGGGCTGGGGCCAACGTCCTGACTTTC. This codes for CASSYSGGAGANVLTF.

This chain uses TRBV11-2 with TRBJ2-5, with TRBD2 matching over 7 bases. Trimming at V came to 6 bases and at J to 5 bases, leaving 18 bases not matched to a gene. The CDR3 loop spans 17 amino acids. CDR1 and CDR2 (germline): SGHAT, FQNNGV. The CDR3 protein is CASRRHDAGAGWETQYF. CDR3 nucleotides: TGTGCCAGCAGGCGCCACGATGCGGGAGCAGGCTGGGAGACCCAGTACTTC.

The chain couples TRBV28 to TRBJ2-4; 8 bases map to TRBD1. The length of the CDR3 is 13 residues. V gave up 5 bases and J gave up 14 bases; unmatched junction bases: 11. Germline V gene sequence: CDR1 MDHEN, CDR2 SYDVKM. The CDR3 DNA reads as TGTGCCAGCAGTAACGGACAGGGAAGGGATGAGTACTTC. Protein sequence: CASSNGQGRDEYF.

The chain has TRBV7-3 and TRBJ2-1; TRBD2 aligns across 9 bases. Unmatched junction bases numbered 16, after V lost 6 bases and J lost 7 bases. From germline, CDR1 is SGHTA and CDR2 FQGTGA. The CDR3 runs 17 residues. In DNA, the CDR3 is TGTGCCAGCAGTTTTTGGGGCGGGGGGGCCCTTTTGAATGAGCAGTTCTTC. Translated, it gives CASSFWGGGALLNEQFF. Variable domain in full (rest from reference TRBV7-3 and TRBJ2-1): GAGVSQTPSNKVTEKGKYVELRCDPISGHTALYWYRQSLGQGPEFLIYFQGTGAADDSGLPNDRFFAVRPEGSVSTLKIQRTERGDSAVYLCASSFWGGGALLNEQFFGPGTRLTVL.

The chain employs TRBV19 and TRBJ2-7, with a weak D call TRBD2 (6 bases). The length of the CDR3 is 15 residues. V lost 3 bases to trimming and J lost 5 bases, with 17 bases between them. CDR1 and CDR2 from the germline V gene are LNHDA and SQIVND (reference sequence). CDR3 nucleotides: TGTGCCAGTAGTATGGGCTTCGGGAGTCCACACGAGCAGTACTTC. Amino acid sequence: CASSMGFGSPHEQYF.

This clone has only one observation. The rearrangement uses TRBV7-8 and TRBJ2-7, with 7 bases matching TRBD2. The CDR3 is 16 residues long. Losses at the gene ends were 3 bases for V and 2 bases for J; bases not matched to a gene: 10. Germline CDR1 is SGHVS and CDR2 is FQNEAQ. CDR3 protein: CASSFGLRGWTYEQYF. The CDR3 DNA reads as TGTGCCAGCAGCTTCGGATTGCGGGGGTGGACCTACGAGCAGTACTTC.